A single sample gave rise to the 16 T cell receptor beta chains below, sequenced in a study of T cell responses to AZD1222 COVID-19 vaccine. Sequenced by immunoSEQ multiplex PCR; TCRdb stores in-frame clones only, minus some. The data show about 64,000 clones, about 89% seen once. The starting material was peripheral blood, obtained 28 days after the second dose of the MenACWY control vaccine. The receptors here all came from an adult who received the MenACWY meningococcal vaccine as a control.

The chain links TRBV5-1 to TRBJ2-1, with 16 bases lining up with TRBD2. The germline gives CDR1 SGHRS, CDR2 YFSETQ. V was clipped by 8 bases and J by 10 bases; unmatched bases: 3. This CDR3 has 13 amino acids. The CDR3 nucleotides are TGCGCCAGTTTGGGACTAGCGGGAGGGGAGCAGTTCTTC. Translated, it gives CASLGLAGGEQFF.

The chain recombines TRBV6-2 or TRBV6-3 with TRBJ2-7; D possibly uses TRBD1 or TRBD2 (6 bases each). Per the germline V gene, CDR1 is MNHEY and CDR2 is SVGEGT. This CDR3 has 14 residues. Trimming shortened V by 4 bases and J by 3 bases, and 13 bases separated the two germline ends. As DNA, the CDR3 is TGTGCCAGCAGTTTCCCGGGGGCGAACTACGAGCAGTACTTC. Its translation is CASSFPGANYEQYF.

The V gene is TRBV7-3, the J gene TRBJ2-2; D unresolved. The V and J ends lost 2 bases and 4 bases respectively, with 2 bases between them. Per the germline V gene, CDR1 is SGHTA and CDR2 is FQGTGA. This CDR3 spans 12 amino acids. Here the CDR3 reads CASSLGTGELFF. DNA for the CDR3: TGTGCCAGCAGCTTAGGCACCGGGGAGCTGTTTTTT.

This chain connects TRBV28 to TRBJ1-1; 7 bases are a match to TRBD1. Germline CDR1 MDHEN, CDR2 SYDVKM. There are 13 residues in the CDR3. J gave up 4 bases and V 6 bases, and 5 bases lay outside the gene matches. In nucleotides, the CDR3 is TGTGCCAGCAGGCCCAGGGGGACCACTGAAGCTTTCTTT. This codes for CASRPRGTTEAFF.

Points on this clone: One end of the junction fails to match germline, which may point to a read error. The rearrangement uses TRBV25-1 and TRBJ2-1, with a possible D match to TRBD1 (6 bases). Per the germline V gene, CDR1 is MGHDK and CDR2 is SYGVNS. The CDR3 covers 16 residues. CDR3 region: CASSEWSQGQYSEQFF. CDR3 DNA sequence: TGTGCCAGCAGTGAATGGTCTCAGGGGCAATACAGTGAGCAGTTCTTC.

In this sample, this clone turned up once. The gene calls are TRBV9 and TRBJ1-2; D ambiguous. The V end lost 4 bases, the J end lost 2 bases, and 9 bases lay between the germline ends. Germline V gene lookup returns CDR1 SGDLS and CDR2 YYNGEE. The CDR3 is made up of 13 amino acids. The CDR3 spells CASSSIGNYGYTF. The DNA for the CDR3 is TGTGCCAGCAGCTCAATAGGGAACTATGGCTACACCTTC.

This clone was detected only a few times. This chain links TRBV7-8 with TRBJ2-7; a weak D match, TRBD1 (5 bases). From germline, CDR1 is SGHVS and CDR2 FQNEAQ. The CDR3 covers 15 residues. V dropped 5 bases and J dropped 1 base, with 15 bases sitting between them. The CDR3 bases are TGTGCCAGCAGCCCGCGCCAGGGCCCTTCCTACGAGCAGTACTTC. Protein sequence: CASSPRQGPSYEQYF.

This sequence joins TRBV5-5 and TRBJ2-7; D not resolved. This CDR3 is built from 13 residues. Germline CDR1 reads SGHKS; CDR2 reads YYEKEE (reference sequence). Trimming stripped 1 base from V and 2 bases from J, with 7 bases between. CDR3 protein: CASSLTVTYEQYF. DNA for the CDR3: TGTGCCAGCAGCTTGACCGTCACCTACGAGCAGTACTTC.

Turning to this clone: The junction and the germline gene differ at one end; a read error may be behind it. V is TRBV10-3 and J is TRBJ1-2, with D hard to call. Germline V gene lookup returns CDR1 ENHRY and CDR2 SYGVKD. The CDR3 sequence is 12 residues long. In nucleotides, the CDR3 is TGTGCCATCAGTGAGTCGGGGTTTGTATTAGCCTTC. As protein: CAISESGFVLAF.

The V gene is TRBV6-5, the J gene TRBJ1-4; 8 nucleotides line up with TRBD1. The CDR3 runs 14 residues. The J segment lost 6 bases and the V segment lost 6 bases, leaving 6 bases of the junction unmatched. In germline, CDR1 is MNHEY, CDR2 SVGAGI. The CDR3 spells CASRGQGWDEKLFF. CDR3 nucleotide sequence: TGTGCCAGCAGAGGACAGGGCTGGGATGAAAAACTGTTTTTT.

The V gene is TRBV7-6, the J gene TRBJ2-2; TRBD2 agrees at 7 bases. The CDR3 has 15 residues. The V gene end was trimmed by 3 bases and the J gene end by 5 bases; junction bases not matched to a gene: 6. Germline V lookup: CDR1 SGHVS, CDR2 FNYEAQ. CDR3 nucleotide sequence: TGTGCCAGCAGCTTGTATCTAGCGGAGACCGGGGAGCTGTTTTTT. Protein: CASSLYLAETGELFF.

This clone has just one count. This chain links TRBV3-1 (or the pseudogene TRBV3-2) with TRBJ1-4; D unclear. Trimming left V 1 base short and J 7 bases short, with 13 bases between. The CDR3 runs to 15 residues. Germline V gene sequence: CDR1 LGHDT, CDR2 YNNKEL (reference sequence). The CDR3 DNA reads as TGTGCCAGCAGCCAAGTCGTGCAGGACCCTGAAAAACTGTTTTTT. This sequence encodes CASSQVVQDPEKLFF.

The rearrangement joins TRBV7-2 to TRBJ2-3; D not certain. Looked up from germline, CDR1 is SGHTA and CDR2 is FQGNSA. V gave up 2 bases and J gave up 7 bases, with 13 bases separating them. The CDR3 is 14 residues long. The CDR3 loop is CASSLSMAPNTQYF. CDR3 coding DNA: TGTGCCAGCAGCTTAAGCATGGCCCCGAATACGCAGTATTTT. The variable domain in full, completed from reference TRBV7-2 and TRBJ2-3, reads GAGVSQSPSNKVTEKGKDVELRCDPISGHTALYWYRQSLGQGLEFLIYFQGNSAPDKSGLPSDRFSAERTGGSVSTLTIQRTQQEDSAVYLCASSLSMAPNTQYFGPGTRLTVL.

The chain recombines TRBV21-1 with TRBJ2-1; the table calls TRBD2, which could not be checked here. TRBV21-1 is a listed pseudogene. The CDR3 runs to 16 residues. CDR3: CASSKACLAGESEQFF. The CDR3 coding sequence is TGTGCCAGCAGCAAAGCTTGCCTAGCGGGAGAAAGTGAGCAGTTCTTC.

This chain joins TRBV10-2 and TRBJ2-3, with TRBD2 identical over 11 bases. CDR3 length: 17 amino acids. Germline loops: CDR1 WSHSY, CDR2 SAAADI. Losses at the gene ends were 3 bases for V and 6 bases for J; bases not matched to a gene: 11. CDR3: CASSDFKTSGTLDTQYF. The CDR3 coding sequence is TGCGCCAGCAGTGATTTTAAGACTAGCGGGACCCTTGATACGCAGTATTTT.

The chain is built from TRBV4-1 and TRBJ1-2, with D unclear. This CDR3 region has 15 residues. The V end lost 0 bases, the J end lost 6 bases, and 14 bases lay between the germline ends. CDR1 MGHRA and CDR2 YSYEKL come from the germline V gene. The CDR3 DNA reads TGCGCCAGCAGCCAAGATGCAGGTCCGGTAAATGGCTACACCTTC. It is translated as CASSQDAGPVNGYTF.